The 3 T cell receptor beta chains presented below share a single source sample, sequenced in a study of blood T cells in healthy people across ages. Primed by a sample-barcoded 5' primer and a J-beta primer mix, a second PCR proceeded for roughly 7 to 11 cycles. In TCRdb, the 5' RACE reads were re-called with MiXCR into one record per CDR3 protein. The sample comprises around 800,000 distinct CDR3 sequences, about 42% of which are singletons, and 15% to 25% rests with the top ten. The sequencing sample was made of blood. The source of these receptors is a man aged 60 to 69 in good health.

Written as DNA, the CDR3 is TGTGCCAGCAGCTTTTACGACGCGGCGGCTGAGCAGTACTTC. Protein sequence: CASSFYDAAAEQYF. The V and J genes are TRBV7-2 and TRBJ2-7; D call uncertain. Between the trimmed V and J ends, which lost 3 bases and 7 bases, there was a span of 16 bases. CDR1 is SGHTA and CDR2 is FQGNSA in the germline V gene. The CDR3 is made up of 14 amino acids.

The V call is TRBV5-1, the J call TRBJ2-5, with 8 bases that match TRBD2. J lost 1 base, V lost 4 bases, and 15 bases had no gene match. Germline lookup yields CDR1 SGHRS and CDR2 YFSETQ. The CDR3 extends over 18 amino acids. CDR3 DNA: TGCGCCAGCAGCCTTGGGACTAGTGGGGGACGGGTCCAAGAGACCCAGTACTTC. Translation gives CASSLGTSGGRVQETQYF.

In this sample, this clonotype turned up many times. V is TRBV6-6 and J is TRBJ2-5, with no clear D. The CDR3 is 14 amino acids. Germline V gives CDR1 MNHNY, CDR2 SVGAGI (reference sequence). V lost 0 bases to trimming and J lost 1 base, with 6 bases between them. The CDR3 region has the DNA TGTGCCAGCAGTTACTCTATGTCCCAAGAGACCCAGTACTTC. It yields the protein CASSYSMSQETQYF.